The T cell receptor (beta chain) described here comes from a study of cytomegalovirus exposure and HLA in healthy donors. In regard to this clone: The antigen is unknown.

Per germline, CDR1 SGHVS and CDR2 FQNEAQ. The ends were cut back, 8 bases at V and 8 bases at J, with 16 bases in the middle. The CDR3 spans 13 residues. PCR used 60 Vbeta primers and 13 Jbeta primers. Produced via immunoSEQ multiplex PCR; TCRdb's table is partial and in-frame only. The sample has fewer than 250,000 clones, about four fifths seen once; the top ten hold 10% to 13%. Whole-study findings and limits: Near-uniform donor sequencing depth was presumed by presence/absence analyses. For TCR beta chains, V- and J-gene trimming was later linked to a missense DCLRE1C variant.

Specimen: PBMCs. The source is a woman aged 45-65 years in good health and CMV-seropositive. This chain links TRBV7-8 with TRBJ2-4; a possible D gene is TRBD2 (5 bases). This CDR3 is CASRTGSGDIQYF. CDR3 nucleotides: TGTGCCAGCCGGACGGGGTCTGGGGACATTCAGTACTTC.